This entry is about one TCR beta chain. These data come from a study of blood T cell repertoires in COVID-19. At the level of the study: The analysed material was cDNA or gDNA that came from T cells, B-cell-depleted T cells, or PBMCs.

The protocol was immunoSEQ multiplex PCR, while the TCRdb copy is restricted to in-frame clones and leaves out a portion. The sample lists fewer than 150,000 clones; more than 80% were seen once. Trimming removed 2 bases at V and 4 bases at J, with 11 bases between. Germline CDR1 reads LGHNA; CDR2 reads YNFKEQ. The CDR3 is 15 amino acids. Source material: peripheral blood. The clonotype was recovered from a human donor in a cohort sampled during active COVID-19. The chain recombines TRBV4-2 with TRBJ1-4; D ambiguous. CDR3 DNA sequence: TGTGCCAGCAGCCAACATGCAGATATTAATGAAAAACTGTTTTTT. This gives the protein CASSQHADINEKLFF.